A single sample gave rise to the 23 T cell receptor beta chains below, sequenced in a study of T cell responses to AZD1222 COVID-19 vaccine. Only in-frame clones appear in the TCRdb table, and some are missing; sequencing was by immunoSEQ multiplex PCR. The sample yields tens of thousands of clones, 92% seen once. The material sequenced was peripheral blood, taken on day 0 of AZD1222 vaccination. All receptors come from an adult in good health.

The chain recombines TRBV19 with TRBJ2-1; 10 bases line up with TRBD1. Trimming took 0 bases from V and 6 from J; bases not matched to a gene: 5. CDR1 and CDR2 (germline): LNHDA, SQIVND (reference sequence). The CDR3 consists of 16 residues. The CDR3 bases are TGTGCCAGTAGTATAGAGGGACAGGGGAGGAGCAATGAGCAGTTCTTC. Protein: CASSIEGQGRSNEQFF.

The chain couples TRBV10-3 to TRBJ2-2; either TRBD1 or TRBD2 may supply D (5 bases each). V lost 7 bases and J 6 bases, leaving 9 bases between the germline ends. This CDR3 contains 12 residues. Germline CDR1 is ENHRY and CDR2 is SYGVKD. CDR3 in amino acids: CAIMVGAGELFF. CDR3 sequence (DNA): TGTGCCATCATGGTGGGGGCCGGGGAGCTGTTTTTT.

V and J are TRBV7-9 and TRBJ2-1, with D unclear. The germline V gene encodes CDR1 SEHNR and CDR2 FQNEAQ (reference sequence). The CDR3 is made up of 11 amino acids. The germline V and J ends were trimmed by 3 bases and 9 bases, with 6 bases remaining between them. The CDR3 reads CASSFFVEQFF. CDR3 DNA sequence: TGTGCCAGCAGCTTTTTCGTTGAGCAGTTCTTC.

This clone occurred once. The chain joins TRBV19 to TRBJ2-3; TRBD2 aligns across 10 bases. Looked up from germline, CDR1 is LNHDA and CDR2 is SQIVND (reference sequence). The CDR3 covers 16 residues. After removal of 6 bases from V and 2 bases from J, the junction contained 8 bases not matched to a gene. In DNA form, the CDR3 reads TGTGCCAGTAGCAAATCTAGCGGGAGCGTCACAGATACGCAGTATTTT. It codes for CASSKSSGSVTDTQYF.

The V gene is TRBV5-8, the J gene TRBJ2-3; perhaps TRBD2 as D (6 bases). There are 13 residues in the CDR3. The V gene lost 7 bases and the J gene lost 0 bases, with 9 bases spanning the gap. Germline V gene data show CDR1 as SGHTS and CDR2 as YDEGEE. CDR3 bases: TGTGCCAGCCGCAGCGGGAGCACAGATACGCAGTATTTT. Translation: CASRSGSTDTQYF.

V is TRBV6-5 and J is TRBJ1-1, with D perhaps matching TRBD1 (6 bases). Trimming pared 4 bases from V and 4 bases from J, leaving 13 bases between. Per germline, CDR1 MNHEY and CDR2 SVGAGI. This CDR3 has 14 residues. Written as DNA, the CDR3 is TGTGCCAGCAGTTGGGGGGGCGCGAGCACTGAAGCTTTCTTT. Its protein is CASSWGGASTEAFF.

The chain joins TRBV19 to TRBJ1-2, with unresolved D. The V and J ends lost 3 bases and 4 bases respectively, with 9 bases between them. The CDR3 loop spans 13 amino acids. From germline, CDR1 is LNHDA and CDR2 SQIVND (reference sequence). The CDR3 here is CASSMPGTYGYTF. In DNA form, the CDR3 reads TGTGCCAGTAGTATGCCGGGTACCTATGGCTACACCTTC.

This clone was counted once. The chain combines TRBV19 with TRBJ2-1; TRBD2 aligns across 8 bases. This CDR3 comprises 16 residues. Germline V lookup: CDR1 LNHDA, CDR2 SQIVND (reference sequence). The junction had 5 bases not matched to a gene; V was cut back by 4 bases and J by 0 bases. CDR3 sequence (DNA): TGTGCCAGTAGTAGACCGAGCGGGAGCTCCTACAATGAGCAGTTCTTC. Amino acid sequence: CASSRPSGSSYNEQFF. The whole variable domain, filled in from reference TRBV19 and TRBJ2-1, reads DGGITQSPKYLFRKEGQNVTLSCEQNLNHDAMYWYRQDPGQGLRLIYYSQIVNDFQKGDIAEGYSVSREKKESFPLTVTSAQKNPTAFYLCASSRPSGSSYNEQFFGPGTRLTVL.

The chain couples TRBV10-3 to TRBJ1-5; D remains unclear. The CDR3 consists of 16 residues. Germline assignment: CDR1 ENHRY and CDR2 SYGVKD. Deletions cut 0 bases from V and 8 bases from J, with 17 bases between. This CDR3 reads CAISESTNRGGEPQHF. The CDR3 DNA reads TGTGCCATCAGTGAGTCGACGAACCGGGGTGGGGAGCCCCAGCATTTT.

This clone showed up just once. This rearrangement joins TRBV5-1 to TRBJ2-5; D might be TRBD1 or TRBD2, each matching 5 bases. V gave up 4 bases and J gave up 4 bases, with 11 bases separating them. CDR3 length: 13 amino acids. CDR1 and CDR2 (germline): SGHRS, YFSETQ. DNA for the CDR3: TGCGCCAGCAGCCTGGGACGGAGAGAGACCCAGTACTTC. It translates to CASSLGRRETQYF.

The J gene is TRBJ1-4, the V gene TRBV7-9; no firm D call. The CDR3 is 15 amino acids. Germline assignment: CDR1 SEHNR and CDR2 FQNEAQ (reference sequence). V lost 3 bases, J lost 5 bases, and 13 bases lay in between. This chain's CDR3 is CASSFTTGSNEKLFF. CDR3 sequence (DNA): TGTGCCAGCAGCTTCACGACCGGATCGAATGAAAAACTGTTTTTT.

CDR3 loop: CASRSGTGENQPQHF. CDR3 nucleotide sequence: TGTGCCAGTAGATCCGGGACAGGGGAAAATCAGCCCCAGCATTTT. The V call is TRBV19, the J call TRBJ1-5, with 10 positions matching TRBD1. The germline V gene encodes CDR1 LNHDA and CDR2 SQIVND (reference sequence). The CDR3 runs to 15 residues. V was clipped by 6 bases and J by 4 bases; unmatched bases: 6.

The V call is TRBV27, the J call TRBJ1-1; D not certain. The germline CDR1 and CDR2 sequences are MNHEY and SMNVEV (reference sequence). With 0 bases removed from V and 1 base from J, the gap between germline ends came to 6 bases. The CDR3 is 14 amino acids. The CDR3 DNA sequence: TGTGCCAGCAGTTTATCGGACGGGAACACTGAAGCTTTCTTT. This encodes CASSLSDGNTEAFF.

This chain links TRBV3-1 (or the pseudogene TRBV3-2) with TRBJ1-4, with TRBD1 matching over 8 bases. The CDR3 consists of 15 residues. Trimming removed 5 bases from V and 7 bases from J; junction bases left unmatched: 9. Germline loops: CDR1 LGHDT, CDR2 YNNKEL (reference sequence). DNA for the CDR3: TGTGCCAGCAGCACCGGACAGGGAGTGATTGAAAAACTGTTTTTT. This translates into CASSTGQGVIEKLFF.

This sequence joins TRBV19 and TRBJ1-1; TRBD1 is a possible D gene (5 bases). The CDR3 sequence is 14 residues long. V dropped 4 bases and J dropped 1 base, with 10 bases sitting between them. Germline V gene lookup returns CDR1 LNHDA and CDR2 SQIVND (reference sequence). The CDR3 DNA follows: TGTGCCAGTAGTAGGGGGACGGAGAACACTGAAGCTTTCTTT. Its translation is CASSRGTENTEAFF.

The chain carries TRBV19 and TRBJ2-1; weak D call: TRBD1 (5 bases). V was shortened by 7 bases and J by 8 bases, with 15 bases between the two germline ends. Germline V gene sequence: CDR1 LNHDA, CDR2 SQIVND (reference sequence). The CDR3 sequence is 13 residues long. This CDR3 reads CASTAQGWDEQFF. The CDR3 nucleotides are TGTGCCAGTACCGCGCAGGGTTGGGATGAGCAGTTCTTC.

This clone came up once. CDR3 sequence (DNA): TGTGCCAGCAGCTTTGGAGTAGCGGGAGAGGATACGCAGTATTTT. It codes for CASSFGVAGEDTQYF. The V and J genes are TRBV5-4 and TRBJ2-3, with 9 bases lining up with TRBD2. V shed 2 bases, J shed 6 bases, and the junction held 7 bases outside the gene matches. Germline CDR1 SGHNT, CDR2 YYREEE (reference sequence). There are 15 residues in the CDR3.

V gene TRBV5-6 combines with J gene TRBJ1-1; TRBD1 matches 7 bases. The CDR3 totals 16 residues. V shed 2 bases, J shed 1 base, and the junction held 8 bases outside the gene matches. CDR1 SGHDT and CDR2 YYEEEE come from the germline V gene. This CDR3 reads CASSFRAGGRNTEAFF. The CDR3 coding sequence is TGTGCCAGCAGCTTTCGCGCAGGGGGAAGGAACACTGAAGCTTTCTTT. Together with reference TRBV5-6 and TRBJ1-1, the CDR3 gives the full variable domain: DAGVTQSPTHLIKTRGQQVTLRCSPKSGHDTVSWYQQALGQGPQFIFQYYEEEERQRGNFPDRFSGHQFPNYSSELNVNALLLGDSALYLCASSFRAGGRNTEAFFGQGTRLTVV.

V usage is TRBV10-3 and J usage is TRBJ2-7; TRBD2 matches 13 bases. The germline V gene encodes CDR1 ENHRY and CDR2 SYGVKD. V dropped 8 bases and J dropped 0; count of bases not matched to a gene: 7. The CDR3 extends over 16 amino acids. CDR3 region: CAILGLAGIGSYEQYF. The CDR3 nucleotides are TGTGCCATCCTGGGACTAGCGGGAATCGGCTCCTACGAGCAGTACTTC.

The CDR3 protein is CASSFEGQGAVGEQFF. Written as DNA, the CDR3 is TGCGCCAGCAGCTTCGAGGGACAGGGGGCGGTCGGGGAGCAGTTCTTC. The chain links TRBV5-1 to TRBJ2-1, with 12 nucleotides matching TRBD1. CDR3 length: 16 residues. Germline assignment: CDR1 SGHRS and CDR2 YFSETQ. V lost 2 bases and J lost 10; bases outside the gene matches: 10. The full variable domain, in which reference TRBV5-1 and TRBJ2-1 provide the parts outside the CDR3, is KAGVTQTPRYLIKTRGQQVTLSCSPISGHRSVSWYQQTPGQGLQFLFEYFSETQRNKGNFPGRFSGRQFSNSRSEMNVSTLELGDSALYLCASSFEGQGAVGEQFFGPGTRLTVL.

The J gene is TRBJ1-5, the V gene TRBV5-1, with 9 bases matching TRBD1. J lost 4 bases, V lost 4 bases, and 3 bases had no gene match. Germline V gene data show CDR1 as SGHRS and CDR2 as YFSETQ. CDR3 length: 14 residues. The CDR3 is CASSKGTGNQPQHF. CDR3 in DNA: TGCGCCAGCAGCAAAGGGACAGGGAATCAGCCCCAGCATTTT.

J is TRBJ2-7 and V is TRBV20-1; D is unclear. This CDR3 comprises 11 residues. V was clipped by 1 base and J by 3 bases, with 4 bases between them. From germline, CDR1 is DFQATT and CDR2 SNEGSKA (reference sequence). CDR3 in amino acids: CSARVVYEQYF. In DNA form, the CDR3 reads TGCAGTGCTAGAGTTGTCTACGAGCAGTACTTC.

The V gene is TRBV2, the J gene TRBJ2-2, with 7 bases identical to TRBD2. The CDR3 is 14 residues long. CDR1 is SNHLY and CDR2 is FYNNEI in the germline V gene. J was trimmed by 5 bases and V by 6 bases; bases with no gene match: 6. The CDR3, as DNA: TGTGCCAGCAGGGGCGGGAGTGGTACCGGGGAGCTGTTTTTT. This translates into CASRGGSGTGELFF.